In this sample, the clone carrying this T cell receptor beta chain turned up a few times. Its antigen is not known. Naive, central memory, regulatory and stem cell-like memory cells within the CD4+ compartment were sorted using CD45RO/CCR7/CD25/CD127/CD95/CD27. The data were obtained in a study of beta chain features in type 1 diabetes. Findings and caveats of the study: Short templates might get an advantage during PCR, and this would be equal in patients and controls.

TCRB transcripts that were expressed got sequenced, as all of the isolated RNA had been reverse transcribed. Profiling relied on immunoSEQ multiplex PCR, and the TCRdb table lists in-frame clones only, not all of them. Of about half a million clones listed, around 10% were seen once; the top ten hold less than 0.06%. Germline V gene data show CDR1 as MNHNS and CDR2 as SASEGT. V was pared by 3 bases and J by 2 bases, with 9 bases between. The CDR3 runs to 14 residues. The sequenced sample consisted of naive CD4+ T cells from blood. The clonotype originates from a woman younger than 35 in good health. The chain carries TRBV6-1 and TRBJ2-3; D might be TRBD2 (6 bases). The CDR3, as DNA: TGTGCCAGCAGTGACCGGGACTCCACAGATACGCAGTATTTT. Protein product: CASSDRDSTDTQYF.